These 27 T cell receptor beta chains came from one sample sequenced in a study of vaccination and CD4 T cells after COVID-19. Their antigen targets remain unknown. With the Oncomine TCR Beta short-read assay, DNA from cultured CD4+ T cells was sequenced. Each CDR3 protein is one row after TCRdb ran MiXCR on the PCR reads. Of some 12,000 distinct CDR3 sequences in the sample, roughly 55% were seen once. Treatment specified: roughly ten-day PBMC culture with coronavirus spike peptide pools or control peptides (ViraFEST assay). Sequenced material: CD4+ T cells from blood, cultured in vitro. The receptors stem from a human donor who had recovered from COVID-19.

This chain uses TRBV19 with TRBJ2-3; D tentatively reads TRBD1 or TRBD2 (6 bases each). The germline V gene has CDR1 LNHDA and CDR2 SQIVND (reference sequence). The CDR3 has 13 amino acids. Trimming stripped 4 bases from V and 9 bases from J, with 14 bases between. The CDR3 coding sequence is TGTGCCAGTAGTACCTCCCGGAGGGGGACGCAGTATTTT. This encodes CASSTSRRGTQYF.

In this sample, this clonotype turned up a few times. This chain uses TRBV27 with TRBJ1-2; D not resolved. V lost 6 bases to trimming and J lost 3 bases, with 11 bases between them. The CDR3 is made up of 13 amino acids. The germline CDR1 and CDR2 sequences are MNHEY and SMNVEV (reference sequence). The CDR3 spells CASRGWEDYGYTF. The CDR3 DNA sequence: TGTGCCAGCAGGGGGTGGGAGGACTATGGCTACACCTTC.

The chain carries TRBV14 and TRBJ2-5; 7 nucleotides agree with TRBD2. V shed 1 base and J 4 bases; nucleotides not matched to a gene: 9. The CDR3 is 16 residues long. The germline CDR1 and CDR2 sequences are SGHDN and FVKESK. CDR3 residues: CASSQASSSGRETQYF. The CDR3 DNA reads as TGTGCCAGCAGCCAAGCTTCGAGTAGCGGGCGAGAGACCCAGTACTTC.

The chain joins TRBV5-4 to TRBJ2-7; 8 bases match TRBD1. The germline CDR1 and CDR2 sequences are SGHNT and YYREEE (reference sequence). The length of the CDR3 is 15 residues. V trimming: 4 bases; J trimming: 6 bases; junction bases outside the gene matches: 12. The CDR3 sequence: CASSQMGRGQGEQYF. The CDR3 DNA reads as TGTGCCAGCAGCCAGATGGGCAGGGGGCAAGGCGAGCAGTACTTC.

This clonotype was counted a few times. The chain combines TRBV7-8 with TRBJ2-7; 7 bases map to TRBD2. The CDR3 length is 18 residues. Germline CDR1 reads SGHVS; CDR2 reads FQNEAQ. After removal of 5 bases from V and 1 base from J, the junction contained 17 bases not matched to a gene. CDR3: CASSPQSRGRYQSYEQYF. CDR3 coding DNA: TGTGCCAGCAGCCCCCAGAGTCGCGGGAGATACCAATCCTACGAGCAGTACTTC.

The chain combines TRBV7-6 with TRBJ2-1; D unclear. Trimming took 3 bases from V and 3 from J, leaving 6 bases between them. Germline assignment: CDR1 SGHVS and CDR2 FNYEAQ. This CDR3 region has 13 residues. In nucleotides, the CDR3 is TGTGCCAGCAGCTTTCTTGACTACAATGAGCAGTTCTTC. Protein sequence: CASSFLDYNEQFF.

CDR3 in DNA: TGTGCCAGCAGTTTCACAGGGGGTGCTAATGAAAAACTGTTTTTT. The encoded protein is CASSFTGGANEKLFF. The chain uses TRBV12-3 or TRBV12-4 and TRBJ1-4, with 8 positions matching TRBD1. The CDR3 loop spans 15 amino acids. With V trimmed by 3 bases and J by 3 bases, 3 bases remained unmatched.

This rearrangement joins TRBV30 to TRBJ2-5; no clear D gene. With 2 bases removed from V and 1 base from J, the gap between germline ends came to 17 bases. CDR3 length equals 16 residues. Germline CDR1 is GTSNPN and CDR2 is SVGIG (reference sequence). This CDR3 is CAWSHRVPGSQETQYF. The CDR3 nucleotides read TGTGCCTGGAGTCATAGGGTTCCGGGTTCCCAAGAGACCCAGTACTTC. The full variable domain, in which reference TRBV30 and TRBJ2-5 provide the parts outside the CDR3, is SQTIHQWPATLVQPVGSPLSLECTVEGTSNPNLYWYRQAAGRGLQLLFYSVGIGQISSEVPQNLSASRPQDRQFILSSKKLLLSDSGFYLCAWSHRVPGSQETQYFGPGTRLLVL.

The rearrangement links TRBV10-3 to TRBJ1-3; 7 nucleotides align to TRBD1. The CDR3 contains 14 residues. V lost 5 bases and J lost 3; bases outside the gene matches: 4. The V gene's germline CDR1 is ENHRY and CDR2 SYGVKD. CDR3 DNA sequence: TGTGCCATCAGTCAGGGGGAAGGTGGAAACACCATATATTTT. It is translated as CAISQGEGGNTIYF.

The V gene is TRBV20-1, the J gene TRBJ1-6; no clear D gene. The ends were cut back, 3 bases at V and 0 bases at J, with 12 bases in the middle. The germline CDR1 and CDR2 sequences are DFQATT and SNEGSKA (reference sequence). The CDR3 runs to 16 residues. For the CDR3, the DNA is TGCAGTGCTAGTCATAGGGTCGCCTCCTATAATTCACCCCTCCACTTT. It specifies CSASHRVASYNSPLHF.

A few counts support this clonotype. J is TRBJ2-3 and V is TRBV30; 12 bases match TRBD2. The CDR3 loop spans 18 amino acids. CDR1 GTSNPN and CDR2 SVGIG come from the germline V gene (reference sequence). J gave up 5 bases and V 3 bases, and 15 bases lay outside the gene matches. The CDR3 bases are TGTGCCTGGAGACTTAGGGGACTAGCGGGTCCCAACGGAGATACGCAGTATTTT. Translation: CAWRLRGLAGPNGDTQYF.

The chain recombines TRBV20-1 with TRBJ2-1; D is ambiguous. The CDR3 is 16 residues long. Germline CDR1 reads DFQATT; CDR2 reads SNEGSKA (reference sequence). V lost 6 bases and J lost 5, with 23 bases in between. CDR3: CSAPDTSVRHNNEQFF. The CDR3 nucleotides are TGCAGTGCCCCCGACACCTCGGTGAGACACAACAATGAGCAGTTCTTC.

The CDR3 DNA reads TGTGCCAGCAATTTCACAGGGCCCTATGGCTACACCTTC. Residues: CASNFTGPYGYTF. The chain recombines TRBV28 with TRBJ1-2, with a tentative D call TRBD1 (6 bases). The V gene lost 7 bases and the J gene lost 4 bases, with 13 bases spanning the gap. The CDR3 is 13 residues long. CDR1 and CDR2 (germline): MDHEN, SYDVKM.

This clonotype was seen only a few times. The V call is TRBV27, the J call TRBJ2-3; D may correspond to TRBD1 or TRBD2 (5 bases each). Germline values: CDR1 MNHEY, CDR2 SMNVEV (reference sequence). The CDR3 spans 15 residues. V gave up 5 bases and J gave up 0 bases, with 12 bases separating them. DNA of the CDR3: TGTGCCAGCAGTGCCCGGGACGGAAGCACAGATACGCAGTATTTT. It translates to CASSARDGSTDTQYF.

The V and J genes are TRBV7-9 and TRBJ1-6; D not certain. The CDR3 runs to 15 residues. The V end was cut by 1 base, the J end by 5 bases, with 9 bases between. Germline V CDR1 and CDR2: SEHNR, FQNEAQ (reference sequence). CDR3 sequence: CASSLEAANNSPLHF. The CDR3 coding sequence is TGTGCCAGCAGCTTAGAGGCCGCGAATAATTCACCCCTCCACTTT. Drawing the rest from reference TRBV7-9 and TRBJ1-6, the complete variable domain is DTGVSQNPRHKITKRGQNVTFRCDPISEHNRLYWYRQTLGQGPEFLTYFQNEAQLEKSRLLSDRFSAERPKGSFSTLEIQRTEQGDSAMYLCASSLEAANNSPLHFGNGTRLTVT.

The gene calls are TRBV7-2 and TRBJ2-3; D remains ambiguous. There are 13 residues in the CDR3. Germline V gene data show CDR1 as SGHTA and CDR2 as FQGNSA. V dropped 7 bases and J dropped 6 bases, with 14 bases sitting between them. The CDR3: CASNSPGWDTQYF. As DNA, the CDR3 is TGTGCCAGCAATTCCCCCGGATGGGATACGCAGTATTTT.

This clonotype turned up a few times. The CDR3 loop is CASRPGLPSGPQHF. The CDR3 nucleotides are TGTGCCAGCAGGCCGGGATTACCGAGTGGGCCCCAGCATTTT. This chain links TRBV27 with TRBJ1-5; no definite D call. Trimming left V 6 bases short and J 9 bases short, with 18 bases between. The CDR3 spans 14 residues. Germline values: CDR1 MNHEY, CDR2 SMNVEV (reference sequence).

V usage is TRBV20-1 and J usage is TRBJ1-2; TRBD1 matches at 9 bases. V was clipped by 3 bases and J by 1 base; unmatched bases: 3. This CDR3 has 14 amino acids. Germline-derived CDR1 and CDR2 are DFQATT and SNEGSKA (reference sequence). The CDR3 region has the DNA TGCAGTGCTAGGGGGACAGGGATTAACTATGGCTACACCTTC. Amino acid sequence: CSARGTGINYGYTF.

The chain links TRBV6-2 or TRBV6-3 to TRBJ2-7; TRBD2 is a possible D gene (5 bases). Germline values: CDR1 MNHEY, CDR2 SVGEGT. The CDR3 runs to 13 residues. The ends were cut back, 7 bases at V and 6 bases at J, with 16 bases in the middle. CDR3 DNA: TGTGCCAGCAAGTCGTTGGAGGTAGGCGAGCAGTACTTC. Amino acid sequence: CASKSLEVGEQYF.

V is TRBV5-4 and J is TRBJ2-7; D remains unclear. The CDR3 loop spans 14 amino acids. Per the germline V gene, CDR1 is SGHNT and CDR2 is YYREEE (reference sequence). V was shortened by 4 bases and J by 3 bases, with 14 bases between the two germline ends. The CDR3 DNA reads TGTGCCAGCAGCCTGGACGGCGGAAACTACGAGCAGTACTTC. It translates to CASSLDGGNYEQYF.

The chain couples TRBV27 to TRBJ2-2, with D perhaps matching TRBD2 (6 bases). This CDR3 spans 16 amino acids. Trimming shortened V by 4 bases and J by 7 bases, and 19 bases separated the two germline ends. Germline-derived CDR1 and CDR2 are MNHEY and SMNVEV (reference sequence). The CDR3, as DNA: TGTGCCAGCAGTTCCGCAGGGACCTCGGGGGTCGGGGAGCTGTTTTTT. Its translation is CASSSAGTSGVGELFF.

This sequence joins TRBV20-1 and TRBJ1-1, with unresolved D. With 0 bases removed from V and 1 base from J, the gap between germline ends came to 6 bases. Germline CDR1 is DFQATT and CDR2 is SNEGSKA (reference sequence). This CDR3 comprises 13 residues. This chain's CDR3 is CSARDQENTEAFF. The CDR3 DNA sequence: TGCAGTGCTAGAGATCAGGAGAACACTGAAGCTTTCTTT.

The V gene is TRBV20-1, the J gene TRBJ2-2, with a possible D match to TRBD2 (5 bases). The CDR3 consists of 13 residues. V was pared by 3 bases and J by 6 bases, with 11 bases between. Germline CDR1 DFQATT, CDR2 SNEGSKA (reference sequence). This CDR3 reads CSASEGEAGELFF. The CDR3 DNA is TGCAGTGCTAGTGAGGGAGAGGCCGGGGAGCTGTTTTTT.

V gene TRBV20-1 combines with J gene TRBJ1-4, with D tentatively TRBD1 (6 bases). Germline V gene sequence: CDR1 DFQATT, CDR2 SNEGSKA (reference sequence). CDR3 length: 14 residues. The V end lost 6 bases, the J end lost 8 bases, and 19 bases lay between the germline ends. CDR3 coding DNA: TGCAGTGCCCTGGCGCGCAGGGGAGACGAAAAACTGTTTTTT. Its protein product is CSALARRGDEKLFF.

The rearrangement uses TRBV24-1 and TRBJ2-7; no clear D gene. V lost 7 bases, J lost 2 bases, and 17 bases lay in between. This CDR3 has 15 amino acids. CDR1 KGHDR and CDR2 SFDVKD come from the germline V gene. The CDR3 is CATSSRQETPYEQYF. The CDR3 DNA sequence: TGTGCCACCAGCAGCCGACAAGAAACACCCTACGAGCAGTACTTC.

The genes are TRBV10-3 and TRBJ2-7, with 11 bases identical to TRBD2. V lost 2 bases to trimming and J lost 2 bases; unmatched junction nucleotides: 2. CDR3 size: 15 residues. The germline V gene encodes CDR1 ENHRY and CDR2 SYGVKD. CDR3 coding DNA: TGTGCCATCAGTGAGGCACTAGCGGGAGCCTACGAGCAGTACTTC. Translating gives CAISEALAGAYEQYF.

The chain recombines TRBV7-9 with TRBJ2-7; 8 nucleotides line up with TRBD1. Trimming at V came to 5 bases and at J to 5 bases, leaving 5 bases not matched to a gene. Germline-derived CDR1 and CDR2 are SEHNR and FQNEAQ (reference sequence). The CDR3 spans 13 residues. DNA for the CDR3: TGTGCCAGCAGCCCGACAGGGGACGACGAGCAGTACTTC. This sequence encodes CASSPTGDDEQYF.